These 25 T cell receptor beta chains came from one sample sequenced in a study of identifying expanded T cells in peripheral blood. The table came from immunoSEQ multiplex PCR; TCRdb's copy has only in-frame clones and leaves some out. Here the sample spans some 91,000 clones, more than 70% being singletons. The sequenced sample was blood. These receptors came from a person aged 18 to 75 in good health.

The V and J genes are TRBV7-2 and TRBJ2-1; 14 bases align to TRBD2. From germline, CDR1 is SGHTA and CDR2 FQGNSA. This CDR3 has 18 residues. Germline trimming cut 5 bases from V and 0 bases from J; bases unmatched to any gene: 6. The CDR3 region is CASSPGTSGGGSYNEQFF. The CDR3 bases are TGTGCCAGCAGCCCCGGGACTAGCGGGGGTGGCTCCTACAATGAGCAGTTCTTC.

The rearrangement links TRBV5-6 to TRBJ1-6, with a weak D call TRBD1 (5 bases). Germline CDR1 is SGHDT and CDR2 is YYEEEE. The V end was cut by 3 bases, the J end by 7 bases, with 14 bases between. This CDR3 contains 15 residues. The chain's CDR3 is CASSSLTEANSPLHF. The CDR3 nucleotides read TGTGCCAGCAGCTCGCTGACAGAGGCGAATTCACCCCTCCACTTT.

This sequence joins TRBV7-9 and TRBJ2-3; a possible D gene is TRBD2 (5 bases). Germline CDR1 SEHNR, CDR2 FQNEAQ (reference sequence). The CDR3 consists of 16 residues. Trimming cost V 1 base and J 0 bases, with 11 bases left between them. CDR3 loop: CASSLVREFSTDTQYF. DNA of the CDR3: TGTGCCAGCAGCTTAGTTCGGGAATTCAGCACAGATACGCAGTATTTT.

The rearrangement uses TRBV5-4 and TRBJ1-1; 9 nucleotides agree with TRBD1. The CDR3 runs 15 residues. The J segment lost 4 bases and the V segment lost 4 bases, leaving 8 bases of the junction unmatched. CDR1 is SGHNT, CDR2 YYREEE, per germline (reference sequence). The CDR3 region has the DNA TGTGCCAGCAGCCCTTTACAGGGGGCGGGCACTGAAGCTTTCTTT. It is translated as CASSPLQGAGTEAFF.

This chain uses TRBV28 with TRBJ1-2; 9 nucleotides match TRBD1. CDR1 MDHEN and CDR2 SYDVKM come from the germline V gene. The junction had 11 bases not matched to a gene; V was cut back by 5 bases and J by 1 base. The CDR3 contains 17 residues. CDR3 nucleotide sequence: TGTGCCAGCAGTACCGACAGGGGGGCCAACCTTAACTATGGCTACACCTTC. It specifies CASSTDRGANLNYGYTF.

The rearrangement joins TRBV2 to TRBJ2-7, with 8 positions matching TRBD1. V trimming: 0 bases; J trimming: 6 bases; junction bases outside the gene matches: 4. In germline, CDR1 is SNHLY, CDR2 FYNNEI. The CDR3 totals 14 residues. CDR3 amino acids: CASSEARGPGEQYF. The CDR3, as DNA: TGTGCCAGCAGTGAAGCCAGGGGGCCCGGCGAGCAGTACTTC. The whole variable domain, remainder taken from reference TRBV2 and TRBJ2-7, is EPEVTQTPSHQVTQMGQEVILRCVPISNHLYFYWYRQILGQKVEFLVSFYNNEISEKSEIFDDQFSVERPDGSNFTLKIRSTKLEDSAMYFCASSEARGPGEQYFGPGTRLTVT.

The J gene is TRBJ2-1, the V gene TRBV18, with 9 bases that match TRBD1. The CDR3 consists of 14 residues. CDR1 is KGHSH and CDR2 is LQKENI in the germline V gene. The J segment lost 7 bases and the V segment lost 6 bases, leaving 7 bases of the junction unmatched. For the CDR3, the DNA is TGTGCCAGCTCGGGGACAGGGACCCCAAATGAGCAGTTCTTC. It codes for CASSGTGTPNEQFF. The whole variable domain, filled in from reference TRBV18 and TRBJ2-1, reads NAGVMQNPRHLVRRRGQEARLRCSPMKGHSHVYWYRQLPEEGLKFMVYLQKENIIDESGMPKERFSAEFPKEGPSILRIQQVVRGDSAAYFCASSGTGTPNEQFFGPGTRLTVL.

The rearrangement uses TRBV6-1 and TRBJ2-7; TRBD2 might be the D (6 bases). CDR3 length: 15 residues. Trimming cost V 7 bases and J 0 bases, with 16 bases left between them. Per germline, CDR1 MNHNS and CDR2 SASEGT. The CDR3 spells CASILDGGSSYEQYF. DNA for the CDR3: TGTGCCAGCATCTTAGACGGAGGGAGCTCCTACGAGCAGTACTTC.

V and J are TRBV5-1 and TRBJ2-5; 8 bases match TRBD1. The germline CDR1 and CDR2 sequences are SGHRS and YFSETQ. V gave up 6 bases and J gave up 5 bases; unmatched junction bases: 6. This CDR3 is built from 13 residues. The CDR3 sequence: CASTQGAHETQYF. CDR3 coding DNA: TGCGCCAGCACTCAGGGGGCGCATGAGACCCAGTACTTC.

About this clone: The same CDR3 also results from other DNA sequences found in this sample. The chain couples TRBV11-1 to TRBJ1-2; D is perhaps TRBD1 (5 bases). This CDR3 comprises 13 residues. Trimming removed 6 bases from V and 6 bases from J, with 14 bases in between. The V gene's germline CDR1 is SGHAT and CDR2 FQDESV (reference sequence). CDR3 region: CASSRDLLDGYTF. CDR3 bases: TGTGCCAGCAGTCGGGACCTCCTGGATGGCTACACCTTC.

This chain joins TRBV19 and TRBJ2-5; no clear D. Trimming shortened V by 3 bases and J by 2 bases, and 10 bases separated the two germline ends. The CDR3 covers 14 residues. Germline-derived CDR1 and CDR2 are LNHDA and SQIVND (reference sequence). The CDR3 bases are TGTGCCAGTAGTATCCTGGCGGAACAAGAGACCCAGTACTTC. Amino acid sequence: CASSILAEQETQYF.

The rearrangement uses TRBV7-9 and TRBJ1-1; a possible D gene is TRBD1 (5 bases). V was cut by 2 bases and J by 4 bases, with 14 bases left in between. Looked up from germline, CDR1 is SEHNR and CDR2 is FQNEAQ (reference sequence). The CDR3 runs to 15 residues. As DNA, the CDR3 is TGTGCCAGCAGCTTAAGCGACAGAGTGAGCACTGAAGCTTTCTTT. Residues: CASSLSDRVSTEAFF.

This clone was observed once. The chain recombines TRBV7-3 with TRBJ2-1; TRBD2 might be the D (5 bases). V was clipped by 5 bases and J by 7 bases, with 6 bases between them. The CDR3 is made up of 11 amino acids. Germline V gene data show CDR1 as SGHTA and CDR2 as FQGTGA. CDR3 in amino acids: CASSAGNEQFF. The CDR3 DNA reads TGTGCCAGCAGCGCGGGTAATGAGCAGTTCTTC.

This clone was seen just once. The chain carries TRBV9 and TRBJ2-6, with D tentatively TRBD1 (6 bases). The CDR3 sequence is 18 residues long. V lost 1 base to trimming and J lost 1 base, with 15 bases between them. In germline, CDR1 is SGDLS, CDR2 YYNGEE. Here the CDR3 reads CASSVTYRVLSGANVLTF. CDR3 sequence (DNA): TGTGCCAGCAGCGTAACGTACAGGGTATTATCTGGGGCCAACGTCCTGACTTTC.

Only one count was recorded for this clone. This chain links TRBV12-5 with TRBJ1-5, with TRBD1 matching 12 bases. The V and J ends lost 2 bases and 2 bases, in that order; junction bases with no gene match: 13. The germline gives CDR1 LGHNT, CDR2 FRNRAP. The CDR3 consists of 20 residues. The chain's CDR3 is CASGLPYPGQGARGNQPQHF. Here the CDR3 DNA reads TGTGCTAGTGGTTTGCCTTACCCGGGACAGGGGGCGCGGGGCAATCAGCCCCAGCATTTT. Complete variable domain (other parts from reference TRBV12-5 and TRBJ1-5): DARVTQTPRHKVTEMGQEVTMRCQPILGHNTVFWYRQTMMQGLELLAYFRNRAPLDDSGMPKDRFSAEMPDATLATLKIQPSEPRDSAVYFCASGLPYPGQGARGNQPQHFGDGTRLSIL.

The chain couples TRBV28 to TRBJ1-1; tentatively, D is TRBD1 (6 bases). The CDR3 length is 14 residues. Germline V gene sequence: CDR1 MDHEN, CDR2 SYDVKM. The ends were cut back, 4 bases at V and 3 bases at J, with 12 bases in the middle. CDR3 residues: CASSSTGTHTEAFF. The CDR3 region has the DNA TGTGCCAGCAGTTCTACCGGGACACACACTGAAGCTTTCTTT.

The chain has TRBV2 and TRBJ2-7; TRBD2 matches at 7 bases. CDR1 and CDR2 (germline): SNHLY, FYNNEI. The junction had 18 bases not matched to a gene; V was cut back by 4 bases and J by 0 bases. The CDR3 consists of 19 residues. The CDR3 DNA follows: TGTGCCAGCAGTGGCGGTGTGGGCTCGGTGGGGGGGTTCTCCTACGAGCAGTACTTC. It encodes CASSGGVGSVGGFSYEQYF.

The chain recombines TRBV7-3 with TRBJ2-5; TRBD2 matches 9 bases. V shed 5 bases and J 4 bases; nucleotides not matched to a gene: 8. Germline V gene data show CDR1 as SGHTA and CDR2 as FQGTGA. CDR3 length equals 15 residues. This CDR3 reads CASSISSGNGETQYF. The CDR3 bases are TGTGCCAGCAGCATATCTAGCGGGAATGGAGAGACCCAGTACTTC.

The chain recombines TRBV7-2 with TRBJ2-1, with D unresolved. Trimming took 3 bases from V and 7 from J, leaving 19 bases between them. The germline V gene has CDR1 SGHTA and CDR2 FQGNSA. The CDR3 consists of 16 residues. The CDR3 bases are TGTGCCAGCAGCTTTCTCCCTGGGGAAATAGTGAATGAGCAGTTCTTC. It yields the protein CASSFLPGEIVNEQFF.

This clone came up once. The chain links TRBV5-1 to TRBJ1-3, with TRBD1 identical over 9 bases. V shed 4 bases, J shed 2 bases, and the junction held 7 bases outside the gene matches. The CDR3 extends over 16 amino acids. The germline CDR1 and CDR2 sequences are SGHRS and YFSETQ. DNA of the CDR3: TGCGCCAGCAGCGCCATAGACAGGGGGACTGGAAACACCATATATTTT. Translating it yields CASSAIDRGTGNTIYF. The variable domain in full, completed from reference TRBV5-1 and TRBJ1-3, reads KAGVTQTPRYLIKTRGQQVTLSCSPISGHRSVSWYQQTPGQGLQFLFEYFSETQRNKGNFPGRFSGRQFSNSRSEMNVSTLELGDSALYLCASSAIDRGTGNTIYFGEGSWLTVV.

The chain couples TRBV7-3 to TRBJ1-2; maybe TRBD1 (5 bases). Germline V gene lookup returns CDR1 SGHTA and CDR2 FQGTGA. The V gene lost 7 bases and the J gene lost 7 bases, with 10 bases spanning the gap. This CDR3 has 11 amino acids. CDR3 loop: CASTDGGGYTF. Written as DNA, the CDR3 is TGTGCCAGCACGGATGGGGGTGGCTACACCTTC.

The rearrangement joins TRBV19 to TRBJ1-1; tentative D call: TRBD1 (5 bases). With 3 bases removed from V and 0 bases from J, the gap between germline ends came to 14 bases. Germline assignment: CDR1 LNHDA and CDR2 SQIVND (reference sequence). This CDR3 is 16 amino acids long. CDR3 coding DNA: TGTGCCAGTAGTATTTCCGGGCGGACAATGAACACTGAAGCTTTCTTT. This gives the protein CASSISGRTMNTEAFF.

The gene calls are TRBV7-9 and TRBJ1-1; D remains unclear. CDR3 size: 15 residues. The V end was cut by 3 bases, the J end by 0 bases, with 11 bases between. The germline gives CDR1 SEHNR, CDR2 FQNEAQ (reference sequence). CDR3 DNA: TGTGCCAGCAGCTTCTCCGGGATCCTGAACACTGAAGCTTTCTTT. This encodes CASSFSGILNTEAFF.

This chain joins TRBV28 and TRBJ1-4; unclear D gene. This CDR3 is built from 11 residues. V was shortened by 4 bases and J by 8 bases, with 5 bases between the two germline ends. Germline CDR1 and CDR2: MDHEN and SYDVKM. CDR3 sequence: CASSSEEKLFF. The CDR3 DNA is TGTGCCAGCAGTTCCGAGGAAAAACTGTTTTTT.

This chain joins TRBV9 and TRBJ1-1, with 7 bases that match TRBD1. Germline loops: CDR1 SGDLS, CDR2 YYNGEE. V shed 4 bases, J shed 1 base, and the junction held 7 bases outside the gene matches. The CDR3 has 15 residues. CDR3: CASSPTGQWNTEAFF. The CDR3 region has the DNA TGTGCCAGCAGCCCCACGGGACAGTGGAACACTGAAGCTTTCTTT.